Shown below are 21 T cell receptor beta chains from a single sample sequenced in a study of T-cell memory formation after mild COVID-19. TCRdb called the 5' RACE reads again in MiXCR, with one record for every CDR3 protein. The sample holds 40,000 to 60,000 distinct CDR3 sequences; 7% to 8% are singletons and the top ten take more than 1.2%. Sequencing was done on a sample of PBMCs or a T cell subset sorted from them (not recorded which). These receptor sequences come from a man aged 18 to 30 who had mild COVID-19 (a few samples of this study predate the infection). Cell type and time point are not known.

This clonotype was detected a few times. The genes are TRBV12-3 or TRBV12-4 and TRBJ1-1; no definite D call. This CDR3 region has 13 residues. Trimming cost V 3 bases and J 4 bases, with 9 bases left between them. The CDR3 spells CASSFQKSTEAFF. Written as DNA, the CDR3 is TGTGCCAGCAGTTTTCAGAAGAGCACTGAAGCTTTCTTT.

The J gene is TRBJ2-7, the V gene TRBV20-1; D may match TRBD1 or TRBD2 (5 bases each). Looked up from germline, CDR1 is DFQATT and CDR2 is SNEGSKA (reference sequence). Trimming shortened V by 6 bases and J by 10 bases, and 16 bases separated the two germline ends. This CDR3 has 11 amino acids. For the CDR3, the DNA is TGCAGTGCGTCGCAGGGACCGGAACAGTACTTC. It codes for CSASQGPEQYF.

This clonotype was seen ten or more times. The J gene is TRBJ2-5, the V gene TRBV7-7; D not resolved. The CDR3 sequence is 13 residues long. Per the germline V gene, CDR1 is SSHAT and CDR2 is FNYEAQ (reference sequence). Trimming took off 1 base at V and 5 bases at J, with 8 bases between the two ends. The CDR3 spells CASSLGEKETQYF. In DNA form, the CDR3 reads TGTGCCAGCAGCTTAGGAGAAAAGGAGACCCAGTACTTC.

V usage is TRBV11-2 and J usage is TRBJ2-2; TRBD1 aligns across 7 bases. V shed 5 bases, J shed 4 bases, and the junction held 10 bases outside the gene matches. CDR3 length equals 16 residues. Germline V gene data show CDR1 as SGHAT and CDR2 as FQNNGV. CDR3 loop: CASSPLRGQLTGELFF. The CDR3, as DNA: TGTGCCAGCAGCCCCTTGAGGGGGCAGCTCACCGGGGAGCTGTTTTTT.

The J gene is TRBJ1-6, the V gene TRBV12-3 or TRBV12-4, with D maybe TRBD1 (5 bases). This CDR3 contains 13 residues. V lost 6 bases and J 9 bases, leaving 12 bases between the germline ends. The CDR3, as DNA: TGTGCCAGCAGGCAGGGCCGGGGTTCACCCCTCCACTTT. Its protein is CASRQGRGSPLHF.

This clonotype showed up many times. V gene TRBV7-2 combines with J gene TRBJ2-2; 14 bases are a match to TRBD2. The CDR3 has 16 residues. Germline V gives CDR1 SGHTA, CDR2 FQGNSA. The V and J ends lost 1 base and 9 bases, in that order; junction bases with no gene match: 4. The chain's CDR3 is CASSLDGTSGGRELFF. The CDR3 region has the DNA TGTGCCAGCAGCTTAGATGGGACTAGCGGGGGAAGGGAGCTGTTTTTT.

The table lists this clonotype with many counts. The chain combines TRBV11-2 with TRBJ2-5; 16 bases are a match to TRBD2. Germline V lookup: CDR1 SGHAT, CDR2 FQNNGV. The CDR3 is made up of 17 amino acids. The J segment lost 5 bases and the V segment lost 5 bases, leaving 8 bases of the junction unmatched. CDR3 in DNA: TGTGCCAGCAGCGTCGGGACTAGCGGGGGGGCCAGGGAGACCCAGTACTTC. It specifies CASSVGTSGGARETQYF.

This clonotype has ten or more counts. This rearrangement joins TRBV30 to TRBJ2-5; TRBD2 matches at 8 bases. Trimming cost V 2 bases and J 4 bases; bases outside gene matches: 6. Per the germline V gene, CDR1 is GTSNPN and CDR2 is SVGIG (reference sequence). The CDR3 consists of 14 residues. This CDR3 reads CAWSFSGASETQYF. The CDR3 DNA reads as TGTGCCTGGAGTTTTAGCGGGGCCTCAGAGACCCAGTACTTC.

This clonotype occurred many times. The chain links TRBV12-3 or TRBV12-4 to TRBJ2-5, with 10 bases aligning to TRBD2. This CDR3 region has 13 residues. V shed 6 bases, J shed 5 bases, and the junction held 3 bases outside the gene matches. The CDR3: CASRNSGGETQYF. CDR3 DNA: TGTGCCAGCAGGAATAGCGGGGGGGAGACCCAGTACTTC.

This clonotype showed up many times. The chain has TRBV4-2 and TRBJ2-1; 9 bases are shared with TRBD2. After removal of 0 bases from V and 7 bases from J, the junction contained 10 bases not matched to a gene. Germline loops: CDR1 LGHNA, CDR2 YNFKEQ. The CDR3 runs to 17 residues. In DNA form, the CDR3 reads TGTGCCAGCAGCCAAGATCTAGTCGCTAGCGGGGCGAATGAGCAGTTCTTC. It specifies CASSQDLVASGANEQFF.

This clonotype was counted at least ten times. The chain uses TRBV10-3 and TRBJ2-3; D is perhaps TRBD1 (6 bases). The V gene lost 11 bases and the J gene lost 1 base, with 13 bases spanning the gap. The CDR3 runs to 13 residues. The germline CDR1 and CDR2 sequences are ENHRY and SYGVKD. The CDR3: CAVRDTGTDTQYF. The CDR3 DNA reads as TGTGCCGTTAGGGACACAGGCACAGATACGCAGTATTTT.

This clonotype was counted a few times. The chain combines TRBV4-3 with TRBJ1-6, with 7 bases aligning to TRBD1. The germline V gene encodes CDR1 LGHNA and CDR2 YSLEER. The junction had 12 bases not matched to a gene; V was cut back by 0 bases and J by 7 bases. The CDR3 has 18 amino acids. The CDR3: CASSQDHQGDVPNSPLHF. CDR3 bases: TGCGCCAGCAGCCAAGATCATCAGGGGGATGTCCCCAATTCACCCCTCCACTTT.

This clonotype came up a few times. CDR3 coding DNA: TGCAGTGCTAGTGAGGTTAGCAATCAGCCCCAGCATTTT. It yields the protein CSASEVSNQPQHF. This chain uses TRBV20-1 with TRBJ1-5; D gene uncertain. Germline CDR1 DFQATT, CDR2 SNEGSKA (reference sequence). V lost 3 bases and J 0 bases, leaving 6 bases between the germline ends. The CDR3 covers 13 residues.

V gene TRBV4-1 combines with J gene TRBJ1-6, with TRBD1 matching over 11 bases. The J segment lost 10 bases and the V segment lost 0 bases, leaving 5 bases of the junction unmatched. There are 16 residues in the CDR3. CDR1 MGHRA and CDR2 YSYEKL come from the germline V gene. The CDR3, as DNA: TGCGCCAGCAGCCAAGAACCGGGACAGGGGGTCTCACCCCTCCACTTT. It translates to CASSQEPGQGVSPLHF.

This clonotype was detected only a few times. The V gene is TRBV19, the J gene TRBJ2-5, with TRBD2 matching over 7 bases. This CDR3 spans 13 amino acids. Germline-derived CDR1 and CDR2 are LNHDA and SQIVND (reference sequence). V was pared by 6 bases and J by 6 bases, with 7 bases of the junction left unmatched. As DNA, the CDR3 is TGTGCCAGTAGGATGGGGAGGGAAAAGACCCAGTACTTC. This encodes CASRMGREKTQYF.

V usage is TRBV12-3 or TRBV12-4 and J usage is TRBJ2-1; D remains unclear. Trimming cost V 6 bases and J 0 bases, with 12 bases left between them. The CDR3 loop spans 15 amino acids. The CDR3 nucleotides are TGTGCCAGCAGCCTGGACCCGAGCTCCTACAATGAGCAGTTCTTC. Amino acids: CASSLDPSSYNEQFF.

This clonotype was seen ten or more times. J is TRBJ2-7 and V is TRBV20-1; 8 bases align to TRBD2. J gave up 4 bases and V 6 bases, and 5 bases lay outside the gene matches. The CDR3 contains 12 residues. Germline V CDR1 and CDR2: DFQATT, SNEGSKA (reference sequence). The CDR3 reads CSARGVSYEQYF. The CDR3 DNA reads TGCAGTGCGCGGGGGGTTAGTTACGAGCAGTACTTC.

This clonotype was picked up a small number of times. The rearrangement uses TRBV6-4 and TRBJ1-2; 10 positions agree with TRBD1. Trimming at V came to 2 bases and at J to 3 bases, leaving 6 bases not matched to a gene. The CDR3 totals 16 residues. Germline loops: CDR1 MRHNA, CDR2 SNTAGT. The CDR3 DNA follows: TGTGCCAGCAGTGACAACCCCGGGACAGGGGACTATGGCTACACCTTC. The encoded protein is CASSDNPGTGDYGYTF.

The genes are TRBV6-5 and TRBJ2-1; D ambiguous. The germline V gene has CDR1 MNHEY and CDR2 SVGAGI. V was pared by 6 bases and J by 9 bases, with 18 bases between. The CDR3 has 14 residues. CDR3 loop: CASSPVPPPGEQFF. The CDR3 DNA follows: TGTGCCAGCAGCCCTGTCCCCCCCCCCGGTGAGCAGTTCTTC.

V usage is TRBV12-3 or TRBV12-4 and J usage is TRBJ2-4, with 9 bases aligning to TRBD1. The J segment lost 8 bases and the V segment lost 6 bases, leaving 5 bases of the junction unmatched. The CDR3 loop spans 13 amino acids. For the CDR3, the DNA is TGTGCCAGCAGCCTGACAGGGGGGCACATTCAGTACTTC. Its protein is CASSLTGGHIQYF.

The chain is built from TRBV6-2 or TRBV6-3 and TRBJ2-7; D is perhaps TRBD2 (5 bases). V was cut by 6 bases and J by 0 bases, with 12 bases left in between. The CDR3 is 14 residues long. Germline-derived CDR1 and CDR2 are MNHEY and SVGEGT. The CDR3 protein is CASSIQGSSYEQYV. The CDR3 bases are TGTGCCAGCAGCATCCAAGGGAGCTCCTACGAGCAGTACGTC.